These 3 T cell receptor beta chains originate from one sample sequenced in a study of blood T cell repertoires in COVID-19. Measured with immunoSEQ multiplex PCR; TCRdb has only the in-frame clones, and not every one. The sample yields around 180,000 clones, under 85% seen once. The sample consisted of PBMCs or T cells enriched from blood (not recorded which). The receptors were gathered from a man aged 50 to 59 who had recovered from COVID-19.

Concerning this clone: This same CDR3 is encoded by further DNA sequences in the sample. The chain employs TRBV4-1 and TRBJ2-2; 7 bases line up with TRBD1. Germline V gives CDR1 MGHRA, CDR2 YSYEKL. This CDR3 has 16 amino acids. The V gene end was trimmed by 10 bases and the J gene end by 1 base; junction bases not matched to a gene: 12. CDR3 nucleotide sequence: TGCGCCACCAAATCCTTAACAGGGGAGAACACCGGGGAGCTGTTTTTT. Its protein is CATKSLTGENTGELFF.

This chain uses TRBV29-1 with TRBJ1-4; D remains unclear. The CDR3 contains 12 residues. Trimming took 5 bases from V and 3 from J, leaving 7 bases between them. Germline-derived CDR1 and CDR2 are SQVTM and ANQGSEA. The CDR3 reads CSVRHSNEKLFF. In DNA form, the CDR3 reads TGCAGCGTTCGTCACTCTAATGAAAAACTGTTTTTT.

This clone has a handful of counts. The V gene is TRBV7-9, the J gene TRBJ1-3; 7 positions match TRBD1. The CDR3 loop spans 13 amino acids. Germline CDR1 SEHNR, CDR2 FQNEAQ (reference sequence). V dropped 8 bases and J dropped 1; count of bases not matched to a gene: 2. CDR3 DNA: TGTGCCAGCGGGACAGAGTCTGGAAACACCATATATTTT. It translates to CASGTESGNTIYF.